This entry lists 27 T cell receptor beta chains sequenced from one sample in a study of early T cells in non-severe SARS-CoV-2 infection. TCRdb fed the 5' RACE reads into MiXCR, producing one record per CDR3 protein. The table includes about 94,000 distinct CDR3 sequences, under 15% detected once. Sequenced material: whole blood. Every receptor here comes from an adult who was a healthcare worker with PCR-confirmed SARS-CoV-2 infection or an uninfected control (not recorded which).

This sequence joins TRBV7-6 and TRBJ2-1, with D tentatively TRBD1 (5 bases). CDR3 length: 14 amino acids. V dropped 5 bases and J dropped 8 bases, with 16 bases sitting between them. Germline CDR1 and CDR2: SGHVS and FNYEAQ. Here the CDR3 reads CASSLISPRDEQFF. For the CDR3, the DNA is TGTGCCAGCAGCCTAATTAGCCCCAGGGATGAGCAGTTCTTC.

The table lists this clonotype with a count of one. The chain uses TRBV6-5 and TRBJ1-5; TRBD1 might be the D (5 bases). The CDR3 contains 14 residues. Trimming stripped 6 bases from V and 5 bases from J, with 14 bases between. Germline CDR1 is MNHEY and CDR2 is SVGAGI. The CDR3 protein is CASRRQGHDQPQHF. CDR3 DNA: TGTGCCAGCAGGCGCCAGGGTCACGATCAGCCCCAGCATTTT.

In DNA form, the CDR3 reads TGTGCCAGCAGCCTACGACCTAGCGGGGGACCCACAGATACGCAGTATTTT. The encoded protein is CASSLRPSGGPTDTQYF. This chain uses TRBV3-1 with TRBJ2-3; TRBD2 matches 10 bases. The CDR3 has 17 residues. Germline V gene lookup returns CDR1 LGHDT and CDR2 YNNKEL (reference sequence). J was trimmed by 2 bases and V by 4 bases; bases with no gene match: 9.

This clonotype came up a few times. The CDR3 region is CASSVASGGHTDTQYF. In DNA, the CDR3 is TGTGCCAGCAGTGTGGCTAGCGGGGGACACACAGATACGCAGTATTTT. The chain is built from TRBV25-1 and TRBJ2-3; 10 bases align to TRBD2. V lost 4 bases to trimming and J lost 2 bases; unmatched junction nucleotides: 6. There are 16 residues in the CDR3. From germline, CDR1 is MGHDK and CDR2 SYGVNS.

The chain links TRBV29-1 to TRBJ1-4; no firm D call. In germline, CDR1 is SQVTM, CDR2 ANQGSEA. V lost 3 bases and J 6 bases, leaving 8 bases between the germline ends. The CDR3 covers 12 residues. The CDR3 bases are TGCAGCGTTGATTCGGAGGATGAAAAACTGTTTTTT. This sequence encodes CSVDSEDEKLFF. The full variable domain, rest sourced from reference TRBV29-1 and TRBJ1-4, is SAVISQKPSRDICQRGTSLTIQCQVDSQVTMMFWYRQQPGQSLTLIATANQGSEATYESGFVIDKFPISRPNLTFSTLTVSNMSPEDSSIYLCSVDSEDEKLFFGSGTQLSVL.

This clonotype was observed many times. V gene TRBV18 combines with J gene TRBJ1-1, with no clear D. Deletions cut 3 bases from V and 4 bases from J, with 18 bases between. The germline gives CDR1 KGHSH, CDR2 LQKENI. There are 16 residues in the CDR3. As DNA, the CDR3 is TGTGCCAGCTCACCCCCGGGGAGAGGATTGAGCACTGAAGCTTTCTTT. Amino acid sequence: CASSPPGRGLSTEAFF.

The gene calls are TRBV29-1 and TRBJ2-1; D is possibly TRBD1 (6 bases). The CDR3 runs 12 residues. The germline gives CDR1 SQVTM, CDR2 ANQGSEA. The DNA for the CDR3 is TGCTCATCCGGACAGATAAACAATGAGCAGTTCTTC. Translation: CSSGQINNEQFF.

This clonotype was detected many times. The DNA for the CDR3 is TGTGCCAGCAGCCATGGACCCCGCGGCAATGGCTACACCTTC. Encoded protein: CASSHGPRGNGYTF. J is TRBJ1-2 and V is TRBV3-1, with D uncertain. Trimming left V 3 bases short and J 6 bases short, with 14 bases between. The germline V gene encodes CDR1 LGHDT and CDR2 YNNKEL (reference sequence). This CDR3 is built from 14 residues.

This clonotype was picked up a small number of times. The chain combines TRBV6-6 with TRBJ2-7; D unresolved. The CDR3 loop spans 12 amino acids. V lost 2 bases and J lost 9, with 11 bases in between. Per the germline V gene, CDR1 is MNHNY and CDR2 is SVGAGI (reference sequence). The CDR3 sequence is CASSYGASGQYF. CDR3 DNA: TGTGCCAGCAGTTACGGAGCCTCGGGGCAGTACTTC.

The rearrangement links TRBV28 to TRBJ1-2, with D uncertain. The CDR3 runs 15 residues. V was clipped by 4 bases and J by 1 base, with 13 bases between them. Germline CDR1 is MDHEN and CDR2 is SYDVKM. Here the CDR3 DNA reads TGTGCCAGCAGTTCGCCGGCAGTGTTTAACTATGGCTACACCTTC. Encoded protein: CASSSPAVFNYGYTF.

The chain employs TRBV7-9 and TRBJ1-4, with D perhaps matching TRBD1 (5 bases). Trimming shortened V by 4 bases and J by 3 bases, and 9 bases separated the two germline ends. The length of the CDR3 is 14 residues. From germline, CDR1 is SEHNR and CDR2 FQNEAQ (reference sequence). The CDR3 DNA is TGTGCCAGCAGCTCGACAGCCCCTAATGAAAAACTGTTTTTT. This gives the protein CASSSTAPNEKLFF.

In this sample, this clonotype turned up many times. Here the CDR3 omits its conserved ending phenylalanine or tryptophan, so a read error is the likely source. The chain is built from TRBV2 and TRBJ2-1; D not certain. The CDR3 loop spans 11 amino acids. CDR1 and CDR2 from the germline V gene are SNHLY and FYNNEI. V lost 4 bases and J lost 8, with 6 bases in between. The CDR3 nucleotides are TGTGCCAGCAGTGCCTTCGATGAGCAGTTCTTG. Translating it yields CASSAFDEQFL.

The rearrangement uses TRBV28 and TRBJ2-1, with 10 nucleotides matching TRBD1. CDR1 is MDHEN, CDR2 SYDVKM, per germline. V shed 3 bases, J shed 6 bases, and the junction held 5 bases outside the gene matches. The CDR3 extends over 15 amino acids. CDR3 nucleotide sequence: TGTGCCAGCAGTTTCCTGGACAGGGGGGGCAATGAGCAGTTCTTC. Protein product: CASSFLDRGGNEQFF.

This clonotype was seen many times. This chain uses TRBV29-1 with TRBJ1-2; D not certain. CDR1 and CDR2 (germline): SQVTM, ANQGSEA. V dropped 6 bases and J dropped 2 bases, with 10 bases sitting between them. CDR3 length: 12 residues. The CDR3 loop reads CSVENNNYGYTF. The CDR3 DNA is TGCAGCGTCGAAAATAACAACTATGGCTACACCTTC.

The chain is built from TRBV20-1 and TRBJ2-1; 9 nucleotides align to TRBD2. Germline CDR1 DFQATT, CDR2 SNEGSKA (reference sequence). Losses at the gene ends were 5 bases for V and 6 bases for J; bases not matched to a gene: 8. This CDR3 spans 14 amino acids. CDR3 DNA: TGCAGTGCTTTGACTAGCGGAAAGATCAATGAGCAGTTCTTC. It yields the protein CSALTSGKINEQFF.

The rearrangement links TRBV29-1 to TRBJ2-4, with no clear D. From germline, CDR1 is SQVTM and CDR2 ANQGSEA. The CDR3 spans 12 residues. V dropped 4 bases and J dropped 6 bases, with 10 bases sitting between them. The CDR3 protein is CSVVVTSNIQYF. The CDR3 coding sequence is TGCAGCGTTGTTGTAACCTCAAACATTCAGTACTTC.

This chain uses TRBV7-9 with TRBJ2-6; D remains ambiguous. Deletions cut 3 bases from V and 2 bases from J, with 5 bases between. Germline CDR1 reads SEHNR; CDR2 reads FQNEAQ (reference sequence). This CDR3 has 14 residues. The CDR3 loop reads CASSLPTGANVLTF. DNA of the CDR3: TGTGCCAGCAGCTTGCCCACTGGGGCCAACGTCCTGACTTTC.

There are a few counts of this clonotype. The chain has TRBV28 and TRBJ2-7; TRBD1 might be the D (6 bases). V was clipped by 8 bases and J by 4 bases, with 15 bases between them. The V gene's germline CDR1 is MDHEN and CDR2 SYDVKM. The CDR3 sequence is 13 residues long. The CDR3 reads CASQTGTKYEQYF. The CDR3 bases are TGTGCCAGCCAAACAGGGACGAAGTACGAGCAGTACTTC.

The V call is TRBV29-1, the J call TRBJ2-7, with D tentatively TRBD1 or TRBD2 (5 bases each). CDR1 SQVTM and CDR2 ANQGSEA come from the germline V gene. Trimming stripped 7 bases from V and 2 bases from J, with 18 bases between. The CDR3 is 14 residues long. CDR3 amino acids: CSARSGTLPYEQYF. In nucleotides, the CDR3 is TGCAGCGCTCGATCCGGGACGCTCCCCTACGAGCAGTACTTC.

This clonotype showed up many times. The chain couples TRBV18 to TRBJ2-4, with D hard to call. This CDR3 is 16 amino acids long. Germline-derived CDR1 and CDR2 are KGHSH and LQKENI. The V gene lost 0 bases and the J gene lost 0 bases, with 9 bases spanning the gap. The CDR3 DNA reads TGTGCCAGCTCACCACCAGACCGTGTAGCCAAAAACATTCAGTACTTC. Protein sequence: CASSPPDRVAKNIQYF.

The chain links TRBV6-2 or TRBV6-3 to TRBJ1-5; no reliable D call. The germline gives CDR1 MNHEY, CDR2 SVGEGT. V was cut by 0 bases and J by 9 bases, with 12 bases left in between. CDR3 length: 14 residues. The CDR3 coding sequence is TGTGCCAGCAGTTACTCGGGCATTGGTGGGCCCCAGCATTTT. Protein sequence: CASSYSGIGGPQHF.

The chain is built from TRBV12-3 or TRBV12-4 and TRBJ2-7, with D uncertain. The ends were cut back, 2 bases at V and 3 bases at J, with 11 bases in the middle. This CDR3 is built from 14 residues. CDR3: CASSLSGRDYEQYF. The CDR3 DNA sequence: TGTGCCAGCAGTTTATCTGGCAGAGACTACGAGCAGTACTTC.

The CDR3 here is CASRVIDTGELFF. The CDR3 DNA sequence: TGTGCCAGCAGGGTTATAGACACCGGGGAGCTGTTTTTT. The chain combines TRBV28 with TRBJ2-2; no clear D gene. The CDR3 sequence is 13 residues long. With 6 bases removed from V and 3 bases from J, the gap between germline ends came to 8 bases. Per germline, CDR1 MDHEN and CDR2 SYDVKM.

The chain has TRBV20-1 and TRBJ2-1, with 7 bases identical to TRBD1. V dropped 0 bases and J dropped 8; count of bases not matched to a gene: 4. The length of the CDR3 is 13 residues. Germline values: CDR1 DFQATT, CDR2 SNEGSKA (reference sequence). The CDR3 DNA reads TGCAGTGCTAGAGAGACAGGGTACGATGAGCAGTTCTTC. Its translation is CSARETGYDEQFF.

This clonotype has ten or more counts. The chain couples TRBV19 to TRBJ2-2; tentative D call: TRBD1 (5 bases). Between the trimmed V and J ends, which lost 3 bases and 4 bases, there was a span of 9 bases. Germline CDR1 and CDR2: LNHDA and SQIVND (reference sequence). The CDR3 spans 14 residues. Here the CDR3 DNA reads TGTGCCAGTAGTATTCTGCAGGGCACCGGGGAGCTGTTTTTT. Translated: CASSILQGTGELFF.

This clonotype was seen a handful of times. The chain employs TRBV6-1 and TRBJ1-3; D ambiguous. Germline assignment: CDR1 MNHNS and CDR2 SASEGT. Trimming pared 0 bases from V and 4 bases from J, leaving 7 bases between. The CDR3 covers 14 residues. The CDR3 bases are TGTGCCAGCAGTGAAGCTGGCAGCGGAAACACCATATATTTT. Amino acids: CASSEAGSGNTIYF.

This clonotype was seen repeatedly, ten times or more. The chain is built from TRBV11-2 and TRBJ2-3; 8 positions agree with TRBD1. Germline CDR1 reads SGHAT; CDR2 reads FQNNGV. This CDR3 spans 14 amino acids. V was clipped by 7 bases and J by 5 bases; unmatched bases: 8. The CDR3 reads CASTKTGVRDTQYF. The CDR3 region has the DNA TGTGCCAGCACCAAGACAGGGGTCAGAGATACGCAGTATTTT.